This T cell receptor beta chain comes out of a study of shared clonotypes between healthy human individuals. In the study overall: Donors consisted of a couple of women and three men between 18 and 49. Study conclusions and caveats: Even with large depth, rarefaction showed that sorted-subset sequencing was incomplete. Generation probability values for non-shared clonotypes were lower than those for clonotypes shared by all four donors.

With regard to this clone: What it binds is unknown.

The donor population consisted of healthy HIV-negative adults with no recent acute infections or vaccinations. The data were produced by immunoSEQ multiplex PCR, yet TCRdb's version contains in-frame clones alone and is incomplete. This sample carries 1.4 million or so clones, around 98.5% of them seen once, and the ten largest clones take approximately 0.4%. Germline V gene data show CDR1 as MDHEN and CDR2 as SYDVKM. Trimming took 6 bases from V and 13 from J, leaving 16 bases between them. The CDR3 length is 12 residues. The origin of this receptor is a man younger than 45 in good health. The chain joins TRBV28 to TRBJ2-1; possible D gene TRBD1, 5 bases. Sample: naive CD4+ T cells sorted from blood. The subset is: CD45RA+ positively selected. The CDR3 protein is CASSPMGRLQFF. The CDR3 nucleotides read TGTGCCAGCAGCCCTATGGGGCGACTTCAGTTCTTC. Based on the CDR3 plus reference TRBV28 and TRBJ2-1, the full variable domain is DVKVTQSSRYLVKRTGEKVFLECVQDMDHENMFWYRQDPGLGLRLIYFSYDVKMKEKGDIPEGYSVSREKKERFSLILESASTNQTSMYLCASSPMGRLQFFGPGTRLTVL.